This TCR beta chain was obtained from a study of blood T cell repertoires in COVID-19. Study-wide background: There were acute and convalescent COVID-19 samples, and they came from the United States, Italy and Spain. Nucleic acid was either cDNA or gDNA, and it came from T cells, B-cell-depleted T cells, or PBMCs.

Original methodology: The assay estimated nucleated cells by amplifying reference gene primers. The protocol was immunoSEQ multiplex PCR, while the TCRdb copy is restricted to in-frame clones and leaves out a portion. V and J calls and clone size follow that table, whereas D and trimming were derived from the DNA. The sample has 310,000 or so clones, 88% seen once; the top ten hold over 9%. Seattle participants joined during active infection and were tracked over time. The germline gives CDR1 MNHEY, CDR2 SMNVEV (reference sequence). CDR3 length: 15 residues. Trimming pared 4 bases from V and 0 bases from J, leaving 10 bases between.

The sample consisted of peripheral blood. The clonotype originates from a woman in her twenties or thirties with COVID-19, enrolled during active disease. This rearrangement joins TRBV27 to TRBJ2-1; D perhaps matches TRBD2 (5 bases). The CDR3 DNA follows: TGTGCCAGCAGTTCAGGACTGAGCTCCTACAATGAGCAGTTCTTC. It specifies CASSSGLSSYNEQFF.